These 27 T cell receptor beta chains were all obtained from the same sample, sequenced in a study of stem cell transplantation in POMP-related autoinflammatory disease. Study-wide results and caveats: Across all analyzed T-cell subsets, patients with PRAID tended toward reduced diversity and increased clonality. Patients with PRAID showed a restricted number of unique TRB V-J gene pairings.

The table came from immunoSEQ multiplex PCR; TCRdb's copy has only in-frame clones and leaves some out. Of thousands of clones listed, approximately 89% were seen once; the top ten hold more than 2.5%. The antigens these receptors bind are not known. This specimen was CD8+ T cells from PBMCs, taken before stem cell transplantation. Source of these receptors: a human donor with POMP-related autoinflammation and immune dysregulation (PRAID).

V is TRBV6-5 and J is TRBJ2-5; TRBD2 matches at 9 bases. The V and J ends lost 2 bases and 5 bases, in that order; junction bases with no gene match: 9. Germline V gene data show CDR1 as MNHEY and CDR2 as SVGAGI. The CDR3 covers 16 residues. As DNA, the CDR3 is TGTGCCAGCAGTTACATGGTAGCGGGAGTGGGGGAGACCCAGTACTTC. Amino acids: CASSYMVAGVGETQYF.

The table lists this clone with a count of one. This chain connects TRBV2 to TRBJ1-2, with D uncertain. The germline V gene has CDR1 SNHLY and CDR2 FYNNEI. Trimming left V 6 bases short and J 8 bases short, with 16 bases between. The CDR3 totals 13 residues. The CDR3 loop is CASSLREEKGYTF. DNA of the CDR3: TGTGCCAGCAGCCTCCGAGAGGAGAAGGGCTACACCTTC.

The chain is built from TRBV19 and TRBJ1-1; perhaps TRBD1 as D (5 bases). CDR1 and CDR2 (germline): LNHDA, SQIVND (reference sequence). This CDR3 comprises 13 residues. V lost 4 bases to trimming and J lost 2 bases, with 8 bases between them. CDR3 protein: CASSTTVNTEAFF. The DNA for the CDR3 is TGTGCCAGTAGTACGACAGTAAACACTGAAGCTTTCTTT.

The rearrangement links TRBV5-6 to TRBJ2-3, with unresolved D. This CDR3 has 15 amino acids. Germline lookup yields CDR1 SGHDT and CDR2 YYEEEE. V dropped 0 bases and J dropped 0 bases, with 8 bases sitting between them. CDR3 DNA sequence: TGTGCCAGCAGCTTGGTATTACGGAGCACAGATACGCAGTATTTT. Amino acid sequence: CASSLVLRSTDTQYF.

The chain uses TRBV9 and TRBJ2-7; 8 bases agree with TRBD1. This CDR3 has 14 amino acids. Trimming removed 4 bases from V and 3 bases from J; junction bases left unmatched: 6. CDR1 is SGDLS and CDR2 is YYNGEE in the germline V gene. CDR3 protein: CASSPGGGSYEQYF. The DNA for the CDR3 is TGTGCCAGCAGCCCAGGGGGCGGAAGCTACGAGCAGTACTTC.

The chain has TRBV5-6 and TRBJ2-7; 9 positions match TRBD1. With 4 bases clipped from V and 5 bases from J, the junction kept 4 bases outside the gene matches. CDR3 length equals 13 residues. Germline lookup yields CDR1 SGHDT and CDR2 YYEEEE. The CDR3 sequence is CASSAGQGHEQYF. The CDR3 coding sequence is TGTGCCAGCAGCGCCGGACAGGGGCACGAGCAGTACTTC.

The chain is built from TRBV21-1 and TRBJ2-7. TRBV21-1 is a pseudogene. The CDR3 contains 15 residues. The CDR3 spells CASIPGGRSPYEQYF. The CDR3 bases are TGTGCCAGCATCCCCGGGGGCAGGTCCCCCTACGAGCAGTACTTC.

This clone has a single count. J is TRBJ1-1 and V is TRBV5-5, with D unclear. Trimming stripped 4 bases from V and 1 base from J, with 17 bases between. CDR3 length equals 16 residues. In germline, CDR1 is SGHKS, CDR2 YYEKEE (reference sequence). The CDR3 loop reads CASSRSPARWNTEAFF. The CDR3 DNA sequence: TGTGCCAGCAGCCGTTCGCCAGCTCGCTGGAACACTGAAGCTTTCTTT.

CDR3 in amino acids: CASSSPSLREEETQYF. The CDR3 DNA reads as TGTGCCAGCAGCTCCCCCTCCCTGCGGGAGGAAGAGACCCAGTACTTC. V is TRBV5-6 and J is TRBJ2-5, with 8 positions matching TRBD2. V gave up 3 bases and J gave up 3 bases; unmatched junction bases: 10. CDR1 SGHDT and CDR2 YYEEEE come from the germline V gene. The CDR3 contains 16 residues.

The chain links TRBV28 to TRBJ2-1; the match to TRBD1 covers 8 bases. Germline values: CDR1 MDHEN, CDR2 SYDVKM. This CDR3 has 16 residues. V lost 7 bases, J lost 3 bases, and 11 bases stayed unmatched. This CDR3 is CASTFHYRGSYNEQFF. For the CDR3, the DNA is TGTGCCAGCACCTTTCATTACAGGGGGAGCTACAATGAGCAGTTCTTC.

This clone has a single count. This chain links TRBV25-1 with TRBJ2-3; D gene ambiguous. CDR3 size: 12 residues. Trimming cost V 2 bases and J 6 bases, with 6 bases left between them. Germline V gives CDR1 MGHDK, CDR2 SYGVNS. The CDR3, as DNA: TGTGCCAGCAGTGAAGGGTGGGATACGCAGTATTTT. Translating gives CASSEGWDTQYF.

A remark on this clone: The same CDR3 is also encoded by other DNA sequences in this sample. J is TRBJ1-5 and V is TRBV27; 8 nucleotides match TRBD1. The CDR3 loop spans 14 amino acids. V lost 2 bases to trimming and J lost 4 bases; unmatched junction nucleotides: 1. Looked up from germline, CDR1 is MNHEY and CDR2 is SMNVEV (reference sequence). CDR3 amino acids: CASSLTGGNQPQHF. The CDR3 DNA is TGTGCCAGCAGTTTAACAGGGGGTAATCAGCCCCAGCATTTT.

The chain couples TRBV6-1 to TRBJ2-4, with TRBD2 matching 11 bases. CDR1 is MNHNS and CDR2 is SASEGT in the germline V gene. Germline trimming cut 2 bases from V and 3 bases from J; bases unmatched to any gene: 6. The CDR3 has 17 amino acids. CDR3 coding DNA: TGTGCCAGCAGTGAAAGACTAGCGGGAACATTCAAAAACATTCAGTACTTC. Amino acids: CASSERLAGTFKNIQYF.

This clone was seen once. The V gene is TRBV5-4, the J gene TRBJ2-7, with a tentative D call TRBD2 (6 bases). Trimming removed 6 bases from V and 4 bases from J, with 29 bases in between. Germline V gene lookup returns CDR1 SGHNT and CDR2 YYREEE (reference sequence). The CDR3 runs to 18 residues. In DNA, the CDR3 is TGTGCCAGCAACCAGGGCGTACCGGGACTTCCCCTCCGATACGAGCAGTACTTC. This encodes CASNQGVPGLPLRYEQYF.

V is TRBV29-1 and J is TRBJ1-4; 10 nucleotides agree with TRBD1. The length of the CDR3 is 13 residues. J lost 4 bases, V lost 6 bases, and 2 bases had no gene match. Germline assignment: CDR1 SQVTM and CDR2 ANQGSEA. In nucleotides, the CDR3 is TGCAGCGTGACAGGGGGCCTTAATGAAAAACTGTTTTTT. It codes for CSVTGGLNEKLFF. Full variable domain (rest looked up from reference TRBV29-1 and TRBJ1-4): SAVISQKPSRDICQRGTSLTIQCQVDSQVTMMFWYRQQPGQSLTLIATANQGSEATYESGFVIDKFPISRPNLTFSTLTVSNMSPEDSSIYLCSVTGGLNEKLFFGSGTQLSVL.

V and J are TRBV5-6 and TRBJ2-3; 7 positions match TRBD2. The V gene's germline CDR1 is SGHDT and CDR2 YYEEEE. The CDR3 contains 15 residues. V dropped 2 bases and J dropped 0; count of bases not matched to a gene: 3. The CDR3 DNA follows: TGTGCCAGCAGCTTTGGGGGAGGGAGCACAGATACGCAGTATTTT. Its protein is CASSFGGGSTDTQYF.

The rearrangement uses TRBV28 and TRBJ2-2, with no clear D. The germline gives CDR1 MDHEN, CDR2 SYDVKM. This CDR3 has 17 residues. Trimming removed 1 base at V and 0 bases at J, with 12 bases between. The CDR3 DNA is TGTGCCAGCAGTTTATCCCGGTTTACCCCGAACACCGGGGAGCTGTTTTTT. Encoded protein: CASSLSRFTPNTGELFF.

The gene calls are TRBV27 and TRBJ2-7, with TRBD2 identical over 7 bases. Germline CDR1 reads MNHEY; CDR2 reads SMNVEV (reference sequence). Trimming removed 0 bases from V and 3 bases from J; junction bases left unmatched: 5. This CDR3 is 15 amino acids long. CDR3 in amino acids: CASSLSRGLHYEQYF. CDR3 nucleotide sequence: TGTGCCAGCAGTTTATCGCGGGGACTACACTACGAGCAGTACTTC.

This chain uses TRBV27 with TRBJ2-3, with D unresolved. CDR1 and CDR2 from the germline V gene are MNHEY and SMNVEV (reference sequence). The CDR3 contains 13 residues. V dropped 3 bases and J dropped 4 bases, with 8 bases sitting between them. The CDR3 spells CASSFRMADTQYF. CDR3 DNA: TGTGCCAGCAGTTTCAGAATGGCAGATACGCAGTATTTT.

The chain links TRBV5-1 to TRBJ2-1, with TRBD2 as a possible D gene (5 bases). The CDR3 consists of 15 residues. V dropped 4 bases and J dropped 0 bases, with 11 bases sitting between them. Germline CDR1 reads SGHRS; CDR2 reads YFSETQ. CDR3 coding DNA: TGCGCCAGCAGCGTCCAGCGGATCTCCTACAATGAGCAGTTCTTC. This codes for CASSVQRISYNEQFF.

This clone appeared once. This rearrangement joins TRBV5-6 to TRBJ1-1, with a weak D call TRBD1 (6 bases). Trimming stripped 0 bases from V and 4 bases from J, with 13 bases between. The germline gives CDR1 SGHDT, CDR2 YYEEEE. The CDR3 totals 15 residues. The CDR3 is CASSLGFGGLTEAFF. The CDR3 nucleotides read TGTGCCAGCAGCTTGGGGTTCGGGGGCCTCACTGAAGCTTTCTTT.

This chain uses TRBV5-4 with TRBJ1-2; no clear D. Germline V lookup: CDR1 SGHNT, CDR2 YYREEE (reference sequence). V lost 2 bases and J 4 bases, leaving 15 bases between the germline ends. The CDR3 spans 15 residues. The CDR3 loop reads CASSFFSFPSYGYTF. The CDR3 nucleotides are TGTGCCAGCAGCTTCTTTTCCTTTCCTTCCTATGGCTACACCTTC.

This clone has just a few counts. The gene calls are TRBV12-2 and TRBJ1-5. TRBV12-2 is described as a pseudogene. The CDR3 has 16 amino acids. For the CDR3, the DNA is TGTGCAAGTCGCTTCCATAGTCGTATTGGCAATCAGCCCCAGCATTTT. This encodes CASRFHSRIGNQPQHF.

This chain connects TRBV20-1 to TRBJ2-5; D ambiguous. Germline CDR1 reads DFQATT; CDR2 reads SNEGSKA (reference sequence). Trimming took 3 bases from V and 7 from J, leaving 9 bases between them. The CDR3 is 11 residues long. In nucleotides, the CDR3 is TGCAGTGCTAGTAGTGCCGGGACCCAGTACTTC. This encodes CSASSAGTQYF.

The rearrangement joins TRBV7-6 to TRBJ2-1, with 7 bases lining up with TRBD2. V was pared by 2 bases and J by 9 bases, with 7 bases of the junction left unmatched. Germline values: CDR1 SGHVS, CDR2 FNYEAQ. CDR3 size: 14 residues. Here the CDR3 reads CASSLSGVASEQFF. CDR3 sequence (DNA): TGTGCCAGCAGCTTAAGCGGGGTTGCGAGTGAGCAGTTCTTC. Full variable domain (remainder filled in from reference TRBV7-6 and TRBJ2-1): GAGVSQSPRYKVTKRGQDVALRCDPISGHVSLYWYRQALGQGPEFLTYFNYEAQQDKSGLPNDRFSAERPEGSISTLTIQRTEQRDSAMYRCASSLSGVASEQFFGPGTRLTVL.

The J gene is TRBJ1-5, the V gene TRBV4-1; perhaps TRBD1 as D (6 bases). Germline CDR1 reads MGHRA; CDR2 reads YSYEKL. This CDR3 is built from 16 residues. The V end was cut by 4 bases, the J end by 1 base, with 14 bases between. CDR3 DNA: TGCGCCAGCAGCCCTCAAGGCAGGGGAAGCAATCAGCCCCAGCATTTT. Amino acids: CASSPQGRGSNQPQHF.

This chain links TRBV13 with TRBJ2-5, with D perhaps being TRBD1 or TRBD2 (5 bases each). This CDR3 is built from 16 residues. Trimming shortened V by 5 bases and J by 4 bases, and 20 bases separated the two germline ends. Germline CDR1 and CDR2: PRHDT and FYEKMQ (reference sequence). This CDR3 reads CASSDLNRDQAETQYF. The DNA for the CDR3 is TGTGCCAGCAGCGATCTAAACCGGGACCAGGCAGAGACCCAGTACTTC.